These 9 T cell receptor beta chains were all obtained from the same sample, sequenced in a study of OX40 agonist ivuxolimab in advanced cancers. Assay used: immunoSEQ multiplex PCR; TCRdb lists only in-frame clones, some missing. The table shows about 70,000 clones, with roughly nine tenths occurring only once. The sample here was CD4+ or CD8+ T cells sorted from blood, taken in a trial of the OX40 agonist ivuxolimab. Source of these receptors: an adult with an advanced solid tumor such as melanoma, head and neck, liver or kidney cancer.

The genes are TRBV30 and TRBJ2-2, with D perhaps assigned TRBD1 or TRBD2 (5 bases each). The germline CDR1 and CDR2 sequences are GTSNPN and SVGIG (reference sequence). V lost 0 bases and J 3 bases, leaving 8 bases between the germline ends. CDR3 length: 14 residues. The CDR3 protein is CAWSVGADTGELFF. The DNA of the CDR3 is TGTGCCTGGAGTGTCGGGGCGGACACCGGGGAGCTGTTTTTT.

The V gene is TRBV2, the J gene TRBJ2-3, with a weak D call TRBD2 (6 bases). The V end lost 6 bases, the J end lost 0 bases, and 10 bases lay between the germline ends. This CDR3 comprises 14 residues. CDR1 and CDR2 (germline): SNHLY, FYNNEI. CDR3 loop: CASRKRASTDTQYF. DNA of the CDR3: TGTGCCAGCAGAAAGCGGGCCAGCACAGATACGCAGTATTTT.

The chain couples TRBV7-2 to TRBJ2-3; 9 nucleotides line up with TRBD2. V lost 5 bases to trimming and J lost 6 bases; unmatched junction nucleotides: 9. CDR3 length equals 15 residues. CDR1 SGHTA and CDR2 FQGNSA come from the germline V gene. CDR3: CASSLSGRVFDTQYF. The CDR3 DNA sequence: TGTGCCAGCAGCCTTAGCGGGAGAGTGTTTGATACGCAGTATTTT.

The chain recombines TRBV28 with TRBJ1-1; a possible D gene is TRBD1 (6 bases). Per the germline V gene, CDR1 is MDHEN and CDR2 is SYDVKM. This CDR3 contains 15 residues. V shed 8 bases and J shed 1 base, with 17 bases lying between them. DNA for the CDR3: TGTGCCAGCGGTGAGACCAGGGGCAGGAACACTGAAGCTTTCTTT. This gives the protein CASGETRGRNTEAFF.

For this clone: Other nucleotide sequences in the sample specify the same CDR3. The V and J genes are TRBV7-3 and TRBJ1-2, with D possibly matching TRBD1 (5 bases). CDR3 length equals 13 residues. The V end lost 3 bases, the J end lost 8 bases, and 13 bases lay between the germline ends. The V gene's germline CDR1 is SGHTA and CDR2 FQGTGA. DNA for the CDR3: TGTGCCAGCAGCTTGCAGGGAGAGTACGGCTACACCTTC. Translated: CASSLQGEYGYTF.

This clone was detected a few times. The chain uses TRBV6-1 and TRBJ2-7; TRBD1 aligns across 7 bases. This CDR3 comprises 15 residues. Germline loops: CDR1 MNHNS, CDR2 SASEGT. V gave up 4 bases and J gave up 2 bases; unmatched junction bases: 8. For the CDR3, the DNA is TGTGCCAGCAGTGCCTTAACAGGGGAACCCTACGAGCAGTACTTC. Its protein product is CASSALTGEPYEQYF.

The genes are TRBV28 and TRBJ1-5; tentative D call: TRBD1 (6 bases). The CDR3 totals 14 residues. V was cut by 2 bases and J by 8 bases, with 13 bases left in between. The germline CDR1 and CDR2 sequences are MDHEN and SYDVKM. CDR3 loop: CASSLEAGAEPQHF. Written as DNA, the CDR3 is TGTGCCAGCAGTTTAGAGGCAGGGGCAGAGCCCCAGCATTTT.

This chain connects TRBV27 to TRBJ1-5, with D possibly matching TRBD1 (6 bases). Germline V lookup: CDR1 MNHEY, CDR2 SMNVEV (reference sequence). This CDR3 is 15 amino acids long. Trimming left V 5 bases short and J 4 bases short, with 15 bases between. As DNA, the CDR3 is TGTGCCAGCAGTCCGTTGACAGGAAATAATCAGCCCCAGCATTTT. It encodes CASSPLTGNNQPQHF.

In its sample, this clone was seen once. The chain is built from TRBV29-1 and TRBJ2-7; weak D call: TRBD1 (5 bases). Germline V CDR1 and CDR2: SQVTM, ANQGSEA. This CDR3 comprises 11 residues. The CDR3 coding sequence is TGCTCCCTGAAGGACAACTACGAGCAGTACTTC. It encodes CSLKDNYEQYF.